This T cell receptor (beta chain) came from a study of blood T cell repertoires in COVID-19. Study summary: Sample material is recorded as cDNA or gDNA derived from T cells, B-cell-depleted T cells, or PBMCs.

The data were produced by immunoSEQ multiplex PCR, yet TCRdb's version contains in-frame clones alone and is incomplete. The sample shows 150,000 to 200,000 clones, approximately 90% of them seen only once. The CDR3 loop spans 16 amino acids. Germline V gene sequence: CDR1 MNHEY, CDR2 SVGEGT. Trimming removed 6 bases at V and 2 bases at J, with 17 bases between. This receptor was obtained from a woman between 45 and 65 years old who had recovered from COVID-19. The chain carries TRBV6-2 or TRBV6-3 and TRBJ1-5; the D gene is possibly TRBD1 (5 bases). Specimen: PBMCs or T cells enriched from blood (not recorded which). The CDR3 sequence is CASSSVGGVGNQPQHF. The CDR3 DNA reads TGTGCCAGCAGCTCGGTGGGAGGGGTAGGCAATCAGCCCCAGCATTTT.